This T cell receptor (beta chain) was recovered during a study of blood T cell repertoires in COVID-19. The wider study: Samples came from the United States, Italy and Spain, spanning acute and convalescent COVID-19.

Original methodology: Researchers report that nucleated cell counts were estimated from reference gene primer amplification. Profiling relied on immunoSEQ multiplex PCR, and the TCRdb table lists in-frame clones only, not all of them. The DNA gave D and trimming, while V, J and clone size come from that table. This repertoire shows 290,000 or so clones, 82% found once; its top ten account for roughly 5.3%. This CDR3 has 13 amino acids. Germline V lookup: CDR1 GTSNPN, CDR2 SVGIG (reference sequence). Deletions cut 4 bases from V and 5 bases from J, with 14 bases between. The chain uses TRBV30 and TRBJ1-2, with D maybe TRBD1 (5 bases). The receptor was isolated from a man aged 35-49 years who had been exposed to COVID-19. The sequencing sample was made of PBMCs or T cells enriched from blood (not recorded which). The CDR3 nucleotides are TGTGCCTGGATTCTCCAGGGCAATTATGGCTACACCTTC. Amino acids: CAWILQGNYGYTF.